This T cell receptor (beta chain) was found in a study of blood T cell repertoires in COVID-19. Across the whole study: The origin of the acute and convalescent COVID-19 samples was the United States, Italy and Spain.

CDR3 size: 15 residues. Germline CDR1 and CDR2: SGHTA and FQGTGA. Losses at the gene ends were 5 bases for V and 7 bases for J; bases not matched to a gene: 8. The table came from immunoSEQ multiplex PCR; TCRdb's copy has only in-frame clones and leaves some out. Among more than 150,000 clones, about 86% were seen once, and the ten largest hold roughly 7%. The TCR comes from a middle-aged man with active or convalescent COVID-19. The chain links TRBV7-3 to TRBJ2-2, with TRBD1 identical over 9 bases. Specimen: peripheral blood. CDR3: CASSPGTGLIGELFF. CDR3 in DNA: TGTGCCAGCAGCCCCGGGACAGGGTTGATCGGGGAGCTGTTTTTT.